The 28 T cell receptor beta chains given below trace back to one sample, sequenced in a study of T cell changes during pregnancy in multiple sclerosis. Profiling relied on immunoSEQ multiplex PCR, and the TCRdb table lists in-frame clones only, not all of them. The sample has about 20,000 clones, 88% seen once. The source material was CD8+ T cells from peripheral blood mononuclear cells, sampled in the third trimester of pregnancy. All receptors derive from a female donor in good health, enrolled as a control in a pregnancy study.

The V gene is TRBV7-9, the J gene TRBJ2-7, with TRBD1 as a possible D gene (6 bases). Trimming cost V 5 bases and J 4 bases, with 15 bases left between them. Per the germline V gene, CDR1 is SEHNR and CDR2 is FQNEAQ (reference sequence). There are 14 residues in the CDR3. The CDR3 DNA is TGTGCCAGCAGCAACTGGGAAGGGGGATACGAGCAGTACTTC. Protein sequence: CASSNWEGGYEQYF.

To note about this clone: Germline and junction disagree at one end, which may indicate a read error. The V call is TRBV7-7, the J call TRBJ1-1; a possible D gene is TRBD1 (6 bases). Germline V gene data show CDR1 as SSHAT and CDR2 as FNYEAQ (reference sequence). This CDR3 region has 15 residues. The DNA of the CDR3 is TGTGCTAGCAGCCCCCCCAATCGGACAGACACTGAAGCTTTCTTT. The encoded protein is CASSPPNRTDTEAFF.

The V call is TRBV5-5, the J call TRBJ2-1; TRBD1 aligns across 7 bases. V shed 2 bases and J 0 bases; nucleotides not matched to a gene: 11. Per germline, CDR1 SGHKS and CDR2 YYEKEE (reference sequence). This CDR3 spans 18 amino acids. Written as DNA, the CDR3 is TGTGCCAGCAGCTTAAGAGGGGGCTGGTCGGACTCCTACAATGAGCAGTTCTTC. This gives the protein CASSLRGGWSDSYNEQFF. The variable domain in full, with the rest retrieved from reference TRBV5-5 and TRBJ2-1, is DAGVTQSPTHLIKTRGQQVTLRCSPISGHKSVSWYQQVLGQGPQFIFQYYEKEERGRGNFPDRFSARQFPNYSSELNVNALLLGDSALYLCASSLRGGWSDSYNEQFFGPGTRLTVL.

This chain uses TRBV19 with TRBJ2-1, with a possible D match to TRBD2 (6 bases). V was shortened by 6 bases and J by 8 bases, with 17 bases between the two germline ends. The CDR3 is 14 amino acids. In germline, CDR1 is LNHDA, CDR2 SQIVND (reference sequence). As DNA, the CDR3 is TGTGCCAGTAGCCCGGGCCTCGGCGGGGATGAGCAGTTCTTC. Translation: CASSPGLGGDEQFF.

The chain couples TRBV7-3 to TRBJ2-1; tentatively, D is TRBD1 (5 bases). The germline V gene encodes CDR1 SGHTA and CDR2 FQGTGA. The CDR3 loop spans 13 amino acids. V lost 8 bases, J lost 5 bases, and 13 bases lay in between. The CDR3 DNA reads as TGTGCCAGCCGTAAGGGGCACAACAATGAGCAGTTCTTC. Its translation is CASRKGHNNEQFF.

The V and J genes are TRBV5-1 and TRBJ2-2; D not certain. The germline V gene encodes CDR1 SGHRS and CDR2 YFSETQ. The CDR3 has 13 amino acids. V lost 1 base, J lost 1 base, and 2 bases lay in between. The CDR3 region is CASSLRNTGELFF. CDR3 sequence (DNA): TGCGCCAGCAGCTTGCGGAACACCGGGGAGCTGTTTTTT.

This sequence joins TRBV4-2 and TRBJ2-7; 11 positions match TRBD2. The CDR3 consists of 15 residues. Germline values: CDR1 LGHNA, CDR2 YNFKEQ. J lost 3 bases, V lost 3 bases, and 4 bases had no gene match. CDR3 coding DNA: TGTGCCAGCAGCCAGTTAGCGGGGGGGAGCTACGAGCAGTACTTC. Translating gives CASSQLAGGSYEQYF.

This sequence joins TRBV7-3 and TRBJ2-1; TRBD2 matches 11 bases. CDR3 length: 16 amino acids. Germline values: CDR1 SGHTA, CDR2 FQGTGA. The junction had 12 bases not matched to a gene; V was cut back by 8 bases and J by 6 bases. This CDR3 is CASAWGLAGGSNEQFF. CDR3 sequence (DNA): TGTGCCAGCGCATGGGGTCTAGCGGGAGGCTCCAATGAGCAGTTCTTC.

The rearrangement links TRBV4-1 to TRBJ1-3; D gene uncertain. There are 15 residues in the CDR3. The ends were cut back, 3 bases at V and 2 bases at J, with 11 bases in the middle. CDR1 is MGHRA, CDR2 YSYEKL, per germline. The CDR3 region has the DNA TGCGCCAGCAGCCACCAGTCCTCCACTGGAAACACCATATATTTT. This translates into CASSHQSSTGNTIYF.

This clone was counted only a few times. The V gene is TRBV6-1, the J gene TRBJ1-5, with 8 bases lining up with TRBD1. Germline trimming cut 1 base from V and 7 bases from J; bases unmatched to any gene: 6. Germline V gives CDR1 MNHNS, CDR2 SASEGT. CDR3 length equals 15 residues. The CDR3 DNA sequence: TGTGCCAGCAGTGAAGATGCAGGGGGCAGACAGCCCCAGCATTTT. This translates into CASSEDAGGRQPQHF.

This clone was seen only once. The genes are TRBV4-1 and TRBJ1-2, with D unclear. Trimming stripped 2 bases from V and 4 bases from J, with 14 bases between. In germline, CDR1 is MGHRA, CDR2 YSYEKL. This CDR3 is built from 15 residues. In DNA, the CDR3 is TGCGCCAGCAGCCAAAGCGGAGGTTTTGGCTATGGCTACACCTTC. It yields the protein CASSQSGGFGYGYTF.

V gene TRBV7-6 combines with J gene TRBJ2-5; 7 bases map to TRBD2. Per germline, CDR1 SGHVS and CDR2 FNYEAQ. The CDR3 spans 17 residues. J lost 4 bases, V lost 4 bases, and 15 bases had no gene match. CDR3 sequence: CASSSRRGETGVETQYF. The DNA for the CDR3 is TGTGCCAGCAGCTCGCGACGGGGGGAAACTGGGGTAGAGACCCAGTACTTC.

This chain connects TRBV30 to TRBJ1-5; D is unresolved. The germline V gene has CDR1 GTSNPN and CDR2 SVGIG (reference sequence). With 3 bases removed from V and 6 bases from J, the gap between germline ends came to 12 bases. The CDR3 length is 13 residues. The CDR3 sequence is CAWSFEDTQPQHF. In DNA, the CDR3 is TGTGCCTGGAGCTTCGAGGATACTCAGCCCCAGCATTTT.

The chain carries TRBV6-4 and TRBJ2-3, with 8 nucleotides matching TRBD1. This CDR3 is built from 17 residues. CDR1 is MRHNA and CDR2 is SNTAGT in the germline V gene. V gave up 0 bases and J gave up 1 base; unmatched junction bases: 6. CDR3 bases: TGTGCCAGCAGTGACTCGCCAGGGGGCGAAGGCACAGATACGCAGTATTTT. This encodes CASSDSPGGEGTDTQYF.

The rearrangement links TRBV9 to TRBJ2-2; 11 bases fit TRBD2. CDR1 is SGDLS and CDR2 is YYNGEE in the germline V gene. The V and J ends lost 0 bases and 3 bases, in that order; junction bases with no gene match: 7. The CDR3 is made up of 18 amino acids. This CDR3 reads CASSVVGSGGADTGELFF. DNA for the CDR3: TGTGCCAGCAGCGTAGTGGGTAGCGGGGGGGCCGACACCGGGGAGCTGTTTTTT.

The chain is built from TRBV5-6 and TRBJ1-5, with D possibly matching TRBD1 (6 bases). This CDR3 has 14 amino acids. Trimming shortened V by 5 bases and J by 6 bases, and 15 bases separated the two germline ends. From germline, CDR1 is SGHDT and CDR2 YYEEEE. The CDR3 region is CASSTAGGIQPQHF. CDR3 coding DNA: TGTGCCAGCAGTACCGCGGGGGGCATTCAGCCCCAGCATTTT.

The chain is built from TRBV6-4 and TRBJ2-3; 9 nucleotides match TRBD2. The CDR3 is 18 amino acids. Trimming took 5 bases from V and 2 from J; bases not matched to a gene: 14. Per the germline V gene, CDR1 is MRHNA and CDR2 is SNTAGT. The CDR3 nucleotides are TGTGCCAGCAGTCCTACCTGGGAAGGCGGGGGGGCCACAGATACGCAGTATTTT. This codes for CASSPTWEGGGATDTQYF.

V and J are TRBV6-5 and TRBJ2-1; 10 bases match TRBD2. V gave up 4 bases and J gave up 4 bases; unmatched junction bases: 4. The CDR3 length is 15 residues. The V gene's germline CDR1 is MNHEY and CDR2 SVGAGI. Here the CDR3 reads CASSLGAGGYNEQFF. DNA for the CDR3: TGTGCCAGCAGTTTAGGAGCGGGGGGGTACAATGAGCAGTTCTTC.

The V gene is TRBV9, the J gene TRBJ1-5; D is possibly TRBD1 (6 bases). Germline CDR1 reads SGDLS; CDR2 reads YYNGEE. V dropped 0 bases and J dropped 5 bases, with 9 bases sitting between them. The CDR3 consists of 14 residues. The CDR3 region has the DNA TGTGCCAGCAGCGTAGAGGACAGCTATCAGCCCCAGCATTTT. It yields the protein CASSVEDSYQPQHF.

The rearrangement links TRBV10-3 to TRBJ2-7, with D tentatively TRBD1 (6 bases). Trimming pared 4 bases from V and 0 bases from J, leaving 10 bases between. CDR1 ENHRY and CDR2 SYGVKD come from the germline V gene. The CDR3 contains 14 residues. The CDR3 DNA sequence: TGTGCCATCAGTGTGGGGGACACCTCCTACGAGCAGTACTTC. Encoded protein: CAISVGDTSYEQYF.

This chain links TRBV14 with TRBJ2-4; 7 bases are a match to TRBD1. The trim removed 1 base at V and 4 bases at J, leaving 7 bases unmatched. Germline CDR1 and CDR2: SGHDN and FVKESK. The CDR3 runs to 16 residues. The CDR3 protein is CASSQASGTAKNIQYF. The CDR3 region has the DNA TGTGCCAGCAGCCAAGCCTCCGGGACAGCTAAAAACATTCAGTACTTC.

J is TRBJ1-2 and V is TRBV28; D is uncertain. V lost 6 bases and J 3 bases, leaving 17 bases between the germline ends. CDR3 size: 15 residues. The V gene's germline CDR1 is MDHEN and CDR2 SYDVKM. The chain's CDR3 is CASSGPAGEDYGYTF. The CDR3, as DNA: TGTGCCAGCAGCGGTCCGGCGGGTGAGGACTATGGCTACACCTTC.

The rearrangement links TRBV11-2 to TRBJ1-5; 7 bases are shared with TRBD1. V lost 5 bases to trimming and J lost 0 bases; unmatched junction nucleotides: 10. The CDR3 length is 17 residues. CDR1 and CDR2 from the germline V gene are SGHAT and FQNNGV. The CDR3 DNA reads TGTGCCAGCAGCCGTGGGACAGACCTCTATAGCAATCAGCCCCAGCATTTT. It codes for CASSRGTDLYSNQPQHF.

The chain couples TRBV6-1 to TRBJ2-1; 9 bases match TRBD1. The CDR3 length is 14 residues. V lost 2 bases, J lost 8 bases, and 4 bases stayed unmatched. Germline CDR1 MNHNS, CDR2 SASEGT. CDR3 DNA: TGTGCCAGCAGTGAACTTGGGGACAGGGATGAGCAGTTCTTC. Its protein is CASSELGDRDEQFF.

This chain links TRBV7-9 with TRBJ2-2; 7 bases are shared with TRBD2. CDR1 and CDR2 from the germline V gene are SEHNR and FQNEAQ (reference sequence). The CDR3 contains 16 residues. The trim removed 5 bases at V and 5 bases at J, leaving 11 bases unmatched. The chain's CDR3 is CASSPPNRGGTGELFF. CDR3 in DNA: TGTGCCAGCAGCCCACCGAACCGGGGAGGGACCGGGGAGCTGTTTTTT.

CDR3 region: CASSPRDRANSPLHF. DNA of the CDR3: TGTGCCAGCAGCCCACGGGACAGGGCTAATTCACCCCTCCACTTT. The gene calls are TRBV5-5 and TRBJ1-6; 9 bases match TRBD1. The germline V gene has CDR1 SGHKS and CDR2 YYEKEE (reference sequence). V shed 4 bases and J 6 bases; nucleotides not matched to a gene: 5. This CDR3 has 15 amino acids.

As concerns this clone: Other DNA sequences from this sample encode an identical CDR3 as well. This chain connects TRBV6-4 to TRBJ2-1, with 9 bases that match TRBD2. CDR3 length: 15 amino acids. Germline trimming cut 3 bases from V and 1 base from J; bases unmatched to any gene: 1. Looked up from germline, CDR1 is MRHNA and CDR2 is SNTAGT. This chain's CDR3 is CASSEREGSYNEQFF. The CDR3 DNA is TGTGCCAGCAGTGAGCGGGAGGGATCCTACAATGAGCAGTTCTTC.

This chain uses TRBV25-1 with TRBJ2-5, with 8 nucleotides matching TRBD2. J lost 3 bases, V lost 3 bases, and 6 bases had no gene match. The CDR3 runs to 15 residues. CDR1 and CDR2 (germline): MGHDK, SYGVNS. The CDR3 here is CASSDPVSGEETQYF. As DNA, the CDR3 is TGTGCCAGCAGTGATCCCGTTAGCGGGGAAGAGACCCAGTACTTC. Together with reference TRBV25-1 and TRBJ2-5, the CDR3 gives the full variable domain: EADIYQTPRYLVIGTGKKITLECSQTMGHDKMYWYQQDPGMELHLIHYSYGVNSTEKGDLSSESTVSRIRTEHFPLTLESARPSHTSQYLCASSDPVSGEETQYFGPGTRLLVL.